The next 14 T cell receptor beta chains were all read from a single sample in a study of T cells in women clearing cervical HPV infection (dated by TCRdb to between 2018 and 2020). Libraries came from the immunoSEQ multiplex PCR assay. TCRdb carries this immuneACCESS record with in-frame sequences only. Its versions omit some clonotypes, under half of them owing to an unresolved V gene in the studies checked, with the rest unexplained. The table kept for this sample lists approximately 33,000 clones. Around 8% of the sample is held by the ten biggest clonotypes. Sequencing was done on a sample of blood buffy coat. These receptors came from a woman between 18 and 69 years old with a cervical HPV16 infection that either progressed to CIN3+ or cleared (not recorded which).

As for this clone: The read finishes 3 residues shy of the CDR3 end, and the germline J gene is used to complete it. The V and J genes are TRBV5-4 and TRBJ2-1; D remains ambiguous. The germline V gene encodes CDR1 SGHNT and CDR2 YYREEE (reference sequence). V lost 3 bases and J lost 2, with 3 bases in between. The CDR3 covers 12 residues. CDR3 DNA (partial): TGTGCCAGCAGCTCTCCCTACAATGAG. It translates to CASSSPYNE. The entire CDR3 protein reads CASSSPYNEQFF. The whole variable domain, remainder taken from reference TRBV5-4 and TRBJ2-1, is ETGVTQSPTHLIKTRGQQVTLRCSSQSGHNTVSWYQQALGQGPQFIFQYYREEENGRGNFPPRFSGLQFPNYSSELNVNALELDDSALYLCASSSPYNEQFFGPGTRLTVL.

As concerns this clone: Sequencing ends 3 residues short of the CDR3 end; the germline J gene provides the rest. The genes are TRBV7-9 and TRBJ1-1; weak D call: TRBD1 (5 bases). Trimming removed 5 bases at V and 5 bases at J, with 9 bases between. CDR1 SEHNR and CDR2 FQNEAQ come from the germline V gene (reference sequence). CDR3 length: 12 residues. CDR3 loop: CASSQQDTEAFF. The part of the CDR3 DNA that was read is TGTGCCAGCAGCCAACAGGATACTGAA.

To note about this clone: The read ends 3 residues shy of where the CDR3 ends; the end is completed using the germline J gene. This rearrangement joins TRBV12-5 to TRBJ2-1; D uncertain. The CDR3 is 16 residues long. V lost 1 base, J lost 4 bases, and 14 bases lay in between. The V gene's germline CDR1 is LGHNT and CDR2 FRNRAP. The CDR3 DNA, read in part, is TGTGCTAGTGGTTTGGCTTGGCTAGAGGAGTACAATGAG. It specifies CASGLAWLEEYNE. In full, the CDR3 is CASGLAWLEEYNEQFF.

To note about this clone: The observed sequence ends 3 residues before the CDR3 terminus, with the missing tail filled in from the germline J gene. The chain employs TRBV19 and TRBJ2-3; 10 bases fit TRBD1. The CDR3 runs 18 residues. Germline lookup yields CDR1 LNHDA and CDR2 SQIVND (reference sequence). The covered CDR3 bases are TGTGCCAGTAGTCTCCGGGACAGGGGAGTAGGTGGCAATCAGCCG. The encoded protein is CASSLRDRGVGGNQP. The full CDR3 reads CASSLRDRGVGGNQPQYF.

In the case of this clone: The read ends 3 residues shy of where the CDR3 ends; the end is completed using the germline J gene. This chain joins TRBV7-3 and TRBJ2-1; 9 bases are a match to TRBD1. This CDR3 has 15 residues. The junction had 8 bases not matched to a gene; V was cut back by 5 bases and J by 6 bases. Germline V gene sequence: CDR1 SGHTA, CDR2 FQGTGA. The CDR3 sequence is CASSPDRGIVNEQFF. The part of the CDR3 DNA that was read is TGTGCCAGCAGCCCAGACAGGGGGATCGTCAATGAG. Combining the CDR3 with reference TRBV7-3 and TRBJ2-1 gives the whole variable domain GAGVSQTPSNKVTEKGKYVELRCDPISGHTALYWYRQSLGQGPEFLIYFQGTGAADDSGLPNDRFFAVRPEGSVSTLKIQRTERGDSAVYLCASSPDRGIVNEQFFGPGTRLTVL.

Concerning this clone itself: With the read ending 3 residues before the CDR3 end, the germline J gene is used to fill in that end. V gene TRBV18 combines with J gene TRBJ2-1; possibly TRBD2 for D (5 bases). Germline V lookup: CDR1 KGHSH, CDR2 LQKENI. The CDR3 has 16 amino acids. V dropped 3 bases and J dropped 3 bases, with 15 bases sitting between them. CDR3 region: CASSPQASNHYNEQFF. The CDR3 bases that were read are TGTGCCAGCTCACCCCAGGCTAGCAACCACTACAATGAG.

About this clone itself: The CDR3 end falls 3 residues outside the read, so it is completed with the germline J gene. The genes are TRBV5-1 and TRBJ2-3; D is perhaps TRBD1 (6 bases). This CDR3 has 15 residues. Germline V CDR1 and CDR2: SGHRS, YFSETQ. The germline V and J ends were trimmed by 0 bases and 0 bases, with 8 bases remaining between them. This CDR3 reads CASSLGTVSTDTQYF. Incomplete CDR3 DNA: TGCGCCAGCAGCTTGGGGACAGTGAGCACAGATACG.

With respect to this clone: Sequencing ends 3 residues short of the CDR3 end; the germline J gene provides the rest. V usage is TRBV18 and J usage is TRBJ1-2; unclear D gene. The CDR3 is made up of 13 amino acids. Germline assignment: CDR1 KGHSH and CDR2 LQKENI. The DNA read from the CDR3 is TGTGCCAGCTCACCTTCTAGCACAGATACC. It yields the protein CASSPSSTDT. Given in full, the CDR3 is CASSPSSTDTYTF.

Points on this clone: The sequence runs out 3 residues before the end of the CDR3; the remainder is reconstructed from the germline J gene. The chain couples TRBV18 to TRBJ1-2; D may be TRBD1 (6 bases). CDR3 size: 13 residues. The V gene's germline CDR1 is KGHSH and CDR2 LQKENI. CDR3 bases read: TGTGCCAGCTCGTCGGACAGCACAGATACC. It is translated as CASSSDSTDT. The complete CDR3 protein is CASSSDSTDTYTF.

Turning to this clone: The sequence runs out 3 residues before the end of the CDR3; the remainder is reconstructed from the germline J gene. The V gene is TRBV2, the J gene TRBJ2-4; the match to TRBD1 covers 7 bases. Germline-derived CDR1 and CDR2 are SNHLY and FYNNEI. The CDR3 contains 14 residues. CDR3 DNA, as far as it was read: TGTGCCAGCAGCGGTTATCGACAGGGCAAAGGT. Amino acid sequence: CASSGYRQGKG. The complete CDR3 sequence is CASSGYRQGKGQYF. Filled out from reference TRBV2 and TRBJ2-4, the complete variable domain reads EPEVTQTPSHQVTQMGQEVILRCVPISNHLYFYWYRQILGQKVEFLVSFYNNEISEKSEIFDDQFSVERPDGSNFTLKIRSTKLEDSAMYFCASSGYRQGKGQYFGAGTRLSVL.

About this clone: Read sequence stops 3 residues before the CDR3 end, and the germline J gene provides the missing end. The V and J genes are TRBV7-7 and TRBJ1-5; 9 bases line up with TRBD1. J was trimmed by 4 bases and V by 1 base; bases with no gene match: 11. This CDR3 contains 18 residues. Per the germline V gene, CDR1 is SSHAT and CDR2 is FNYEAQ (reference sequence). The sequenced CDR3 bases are TGTGCCAGCAGCTTAGTCATCTCGGGACAGGGAGAGAATCAGCCC. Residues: CASSLVISGQGENQP. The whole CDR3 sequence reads CASSLVISGQGENQPQHF.

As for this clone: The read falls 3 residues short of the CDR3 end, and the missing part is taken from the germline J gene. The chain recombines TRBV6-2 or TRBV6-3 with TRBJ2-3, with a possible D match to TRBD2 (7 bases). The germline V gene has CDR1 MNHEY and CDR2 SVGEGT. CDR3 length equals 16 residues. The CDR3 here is CASSYSRGGVRQPQYF. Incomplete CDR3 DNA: TGTGCCAGCAGTTATAGTAGGGGGGGAGTTCGGCAGCCG.

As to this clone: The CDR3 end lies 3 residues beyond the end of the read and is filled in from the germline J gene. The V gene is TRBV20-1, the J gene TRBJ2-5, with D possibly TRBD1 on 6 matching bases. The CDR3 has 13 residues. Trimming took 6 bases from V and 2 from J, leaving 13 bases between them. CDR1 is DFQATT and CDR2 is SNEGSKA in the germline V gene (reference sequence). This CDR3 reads CSAGRTEQETQYF. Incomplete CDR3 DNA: TGCAGTGCCGGTCGGACAGAGCAAGAGACC.

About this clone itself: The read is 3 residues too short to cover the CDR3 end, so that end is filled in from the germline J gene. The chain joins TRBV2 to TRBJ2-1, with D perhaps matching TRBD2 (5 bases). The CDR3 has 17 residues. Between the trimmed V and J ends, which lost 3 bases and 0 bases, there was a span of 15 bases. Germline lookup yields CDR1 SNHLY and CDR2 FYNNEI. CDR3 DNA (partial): TGTGCCAGCAGTGAGAGTAGGCCGGGGAGCTCCTACAATGAG. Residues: CASSESRPGSSYNE. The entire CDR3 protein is CASSESRPGSSYNEQFF.